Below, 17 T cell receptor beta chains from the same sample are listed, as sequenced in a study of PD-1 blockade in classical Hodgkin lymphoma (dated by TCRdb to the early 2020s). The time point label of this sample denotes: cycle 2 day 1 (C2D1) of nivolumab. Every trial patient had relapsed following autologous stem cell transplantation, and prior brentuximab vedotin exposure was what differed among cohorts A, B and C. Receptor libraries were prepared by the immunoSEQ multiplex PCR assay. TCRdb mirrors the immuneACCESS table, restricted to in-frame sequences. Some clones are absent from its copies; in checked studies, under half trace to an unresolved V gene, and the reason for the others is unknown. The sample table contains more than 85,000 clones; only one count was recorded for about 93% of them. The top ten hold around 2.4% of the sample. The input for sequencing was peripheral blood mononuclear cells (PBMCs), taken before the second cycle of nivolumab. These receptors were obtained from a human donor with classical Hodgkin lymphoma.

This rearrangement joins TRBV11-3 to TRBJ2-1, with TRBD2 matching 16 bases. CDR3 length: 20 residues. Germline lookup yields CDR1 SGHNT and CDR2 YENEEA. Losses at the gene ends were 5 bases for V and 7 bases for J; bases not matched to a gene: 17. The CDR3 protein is CASSTGLAGGVGEIGNEQFF. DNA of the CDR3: TGTGCCAGCAGCACGGGACTAGCGGGAGGGGTAGGGGAGATAGGGAATGAGCAGTTCTTC.

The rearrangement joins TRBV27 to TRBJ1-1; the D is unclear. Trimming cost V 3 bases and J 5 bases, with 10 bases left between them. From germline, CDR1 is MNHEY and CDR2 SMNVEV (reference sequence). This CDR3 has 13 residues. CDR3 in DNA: TGTGCCAGCAGTTTGTTGGGGAGTACTGAAGCTTTCTTT. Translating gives CASSLLGSTEAFF.

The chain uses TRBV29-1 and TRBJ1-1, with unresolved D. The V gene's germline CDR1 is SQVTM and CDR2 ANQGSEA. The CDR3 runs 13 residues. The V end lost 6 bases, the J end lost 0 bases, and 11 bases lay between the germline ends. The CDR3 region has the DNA TGCAGCGTCGCTGACGGCTTGAACACTGAAGCTTTCTTT. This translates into CSVADGLNTEAFF.

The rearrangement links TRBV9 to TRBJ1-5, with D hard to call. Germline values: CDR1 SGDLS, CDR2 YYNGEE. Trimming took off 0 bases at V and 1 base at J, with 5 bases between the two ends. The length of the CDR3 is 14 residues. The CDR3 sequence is CASSVVDSNQPQHF. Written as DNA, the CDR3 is TGTGCCAGCAGCGTAGTTGACAGCAATCAGCCCCAGCATTTT.

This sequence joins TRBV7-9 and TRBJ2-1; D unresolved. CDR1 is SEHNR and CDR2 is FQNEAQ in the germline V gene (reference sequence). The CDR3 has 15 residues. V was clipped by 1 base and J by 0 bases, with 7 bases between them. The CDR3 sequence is CASSLGYTSYNEQFF. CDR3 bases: TGTGCCAGCAGCTTAGGTTACACCTCCTACAATGAGCAGTTCTTC.

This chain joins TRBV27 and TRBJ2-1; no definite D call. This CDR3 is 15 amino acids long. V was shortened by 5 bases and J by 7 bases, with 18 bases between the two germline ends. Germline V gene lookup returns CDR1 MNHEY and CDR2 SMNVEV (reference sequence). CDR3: CASSTRLQKGNEQFF. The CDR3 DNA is TGTGCCAGCAGTACCAGACTCCAAAAGGGAAATGAGCAGTTCTTC.

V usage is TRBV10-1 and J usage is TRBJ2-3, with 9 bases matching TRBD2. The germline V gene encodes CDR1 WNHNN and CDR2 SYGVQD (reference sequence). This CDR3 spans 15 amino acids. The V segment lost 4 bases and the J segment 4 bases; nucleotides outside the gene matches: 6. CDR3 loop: CASSGVAGVPDTQYF. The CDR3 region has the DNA TGCGCCAGCAGTGGGGTAGCGGGAGTTCCAGATACGCAGTATTTT.

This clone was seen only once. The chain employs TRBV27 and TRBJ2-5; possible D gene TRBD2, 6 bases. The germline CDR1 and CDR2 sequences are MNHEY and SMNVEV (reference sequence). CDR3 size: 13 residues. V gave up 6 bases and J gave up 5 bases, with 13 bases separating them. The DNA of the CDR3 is TGTGCCAGCAGAGTCCCGGGGAGGGAGACCCAGTACTTC. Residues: CASRVPGRETQYF.

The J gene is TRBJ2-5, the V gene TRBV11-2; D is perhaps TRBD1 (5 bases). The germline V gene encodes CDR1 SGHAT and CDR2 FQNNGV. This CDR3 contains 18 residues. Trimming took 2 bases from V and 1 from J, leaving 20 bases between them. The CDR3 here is CASSLRGAVTNTQETQYF. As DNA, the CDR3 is TGTGCCAGCAGCTTAAGGGGCGCGGTAACAAATACCCAAGAGACCCAGTACTTC. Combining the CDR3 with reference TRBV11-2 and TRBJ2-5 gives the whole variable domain EAGVAQSPRYKIIEKRQSVAFWCNPISGHATLYWYQQILGQGPKLLIQFQNNGVVDDSQLPKDRFSAERLKGVDSTLKIQPAKLEDSAVYLCASSLRGAVTNTQETQYFGPGTRLLVL.

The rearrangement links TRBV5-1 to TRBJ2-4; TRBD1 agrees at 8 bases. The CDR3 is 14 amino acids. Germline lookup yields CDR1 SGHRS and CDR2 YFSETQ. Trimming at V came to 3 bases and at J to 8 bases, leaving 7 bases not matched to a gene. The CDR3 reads CASSSVTGGYIQYF. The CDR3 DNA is TGCGCCAGCAGCTCCGTCACAGGGGGGTACATTCAGTACTTC.

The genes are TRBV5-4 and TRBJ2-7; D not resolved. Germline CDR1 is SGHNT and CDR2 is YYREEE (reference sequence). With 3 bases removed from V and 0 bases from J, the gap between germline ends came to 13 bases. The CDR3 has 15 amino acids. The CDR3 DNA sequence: TGTGCCAGCAGCTCCAAAGACGGACGCTCCTACGAGCAGTACTTC. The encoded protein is CASSSKDGRSYEQYF.

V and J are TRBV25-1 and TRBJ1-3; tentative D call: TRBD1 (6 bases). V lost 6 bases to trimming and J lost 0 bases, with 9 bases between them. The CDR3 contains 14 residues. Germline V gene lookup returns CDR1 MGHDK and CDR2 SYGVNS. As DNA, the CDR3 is TGTGCCAGCAGCGACAGGAGCTCTGGAAACACCATATATTTT. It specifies CASSDRSSGNTIYF.

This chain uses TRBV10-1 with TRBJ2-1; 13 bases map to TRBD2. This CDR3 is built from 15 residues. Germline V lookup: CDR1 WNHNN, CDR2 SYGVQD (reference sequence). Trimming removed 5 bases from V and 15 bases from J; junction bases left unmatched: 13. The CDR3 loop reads CASSPTSGRPSSLFF. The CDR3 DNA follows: TGCGCCAGCAGTCCGACTAGCGGGAGGCCCTCGAGCCTGTTCTTC.

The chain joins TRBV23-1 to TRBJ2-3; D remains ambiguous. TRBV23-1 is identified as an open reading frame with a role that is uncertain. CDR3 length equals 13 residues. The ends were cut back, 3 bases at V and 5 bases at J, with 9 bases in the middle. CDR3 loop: CASSHREVDTQYF. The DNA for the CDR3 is TGCGCCAGCAGTCATAGAGAGGTAGATACGCAGTATTTT.

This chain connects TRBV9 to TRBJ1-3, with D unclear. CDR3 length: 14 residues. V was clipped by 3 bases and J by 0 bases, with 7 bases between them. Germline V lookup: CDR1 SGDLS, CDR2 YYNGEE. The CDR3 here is CASSEPSSGNTIYF. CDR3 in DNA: TGTGCCAGCAGCGAGCCTTCCTCTGGAAACACCATATATTTT.

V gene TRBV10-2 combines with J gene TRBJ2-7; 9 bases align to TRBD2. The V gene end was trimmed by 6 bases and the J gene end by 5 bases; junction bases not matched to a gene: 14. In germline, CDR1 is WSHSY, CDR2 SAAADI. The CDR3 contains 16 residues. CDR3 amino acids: CASRRGAGGRLNEQYF. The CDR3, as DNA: TGCGCCAGCAGAAGGGGAGCGGGAGGTAGGTTAAACGAGCAGTACTTC.

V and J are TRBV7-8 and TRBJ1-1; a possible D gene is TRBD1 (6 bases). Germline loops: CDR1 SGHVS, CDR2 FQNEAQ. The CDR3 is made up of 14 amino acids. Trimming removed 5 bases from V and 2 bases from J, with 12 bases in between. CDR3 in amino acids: CASSPTGLNTEAFF. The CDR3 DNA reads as TGTGCCAGCAGCCCCACAGGGTTAAACACTGAAGCTTTCTTT. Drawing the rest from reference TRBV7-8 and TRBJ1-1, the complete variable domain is GAGVSQSPRYKVAKRGQDVALRCDPISGHVSLFWYQQALGQGPEFLTYFQNEAQLDKSGLPSDRFFAERPEGSVSTLKIQRTQQEDSAVYLCASSPTGLNTEAFFGQGTRLTVV.